This passage covers 14 T cell receptor beta chains from one sample sequenced in a study of shared clonotypes between healthy human individuals (TCRdb year 2020). To prepare the library, the immunoSEQ multiplex PCR assay was applied. The immuneACCESS repertoire file appears here via TCRdb, limited to in-frame rearrangements. These files lack a portion of the clones; in checked studies, under half of the deficit traces to unresolved V genes, and the cause of the others is not known. In all, the sample holds some 1,400,000 clones, and roughly 96% of those were seen once. Approximately 1% of the sample belongs to the ten largest clones. Sequencing used naive CD4+ T cells sorted from blood. The cell subset or site label corresponds to: CD45RA+ positively selected. These receptors were taken from a young man in good health.

This clone was counted once. J is TRBJ2-3 and V is TRBV7-9, with D possibly matching TRBD2 (5 bases). The V end lost 1 base, the J end lost 3 bases, and 11 bases lay between the germline ends. This CDR3 comprises 15 residues. Germline lookup yields CDR1 SEHNR and CDR2 FQNEAQ (reference sequence). In nucleotides, the CDR3 is TGTGCCAGCAGCTTAGGGACCCTAGCAACAGATACGCAGTATTTT. Amino acids: CASSLGTLATDTQYF.

This clone was counted a single time. V is TRBV5-6 and J is TRBJ1-2; D remains ambiguous. V lost 4 bases, J lost 2 bases, and 12 bases lay in between. This CDR3 has 14 amino acids. Germline CDR1 and CDR2: SGHDT and YYEEEE. CDR3 sequence (DNA): TGTGCCAGCAGCCCGCCCCAGGTGAACTATGGCTACACCTTC. Encoded protein: CASSPPQVNYGYTF.

This rearrangement joins TRBV10-1 to TRBJ2-2, with TRBD2 matching 10 bases. J gave up 0 bases and V 2 bases, and 6 bases lay outside the gene matches. Germline V gene lookup returns CDR1 WNHNN and CDR2 SYGVQD (reference sequence). The CDR3 runs to 18 residues. The CDR3 sequence: CASSETSTSGANTGELFF. CDR3 in DNA: TGCGCCAGCAGTGAGACTTCTACTAGCGGGGCGAACACCGGGGAGCTGTTTTTT.

The V call is TRBV28, the J call TRBJ2-2; 10 nucleotides line up with TRBD2. With V trimmed by 5 bases and J by 0 bases, 3 bases remained unmatched. The CDR3 contains 16 residues. Germline CDR1 reads MDHEN; CDR2 reads SYDVKM. The CDR3 DNA sequence: TGTGCCAGCAGTCTAGCGGGAGCTCCGAACACCGGGGAGCTGTTTTTT. It translates to CASSLAGAPNTGELFF.

As for this clone: The sample has other DNA sequences that encode this CDR3 too. The gene calls are TRBV5-1 and TRBJ2-2; 7 nucleotides agree with TRBD2. Per germline, CDR1 SGHRS and CDR2 YFSETQ. The CDR3 is 16 residues long. Trimming cost V 0 bases and J 1 base; bases outside gene matches: 3. CDR3 protein: CASSLVASGNTGELFF. CDR3 coding DNA: TGCGCCAGCAGCTTGGTAGCTAGCGGGAACACCGGGGAGCTGTTTTTT.

The chain has TRBV14 and TRBJ2-7, with D maybe TRBD2 (5 bases). The germline V and J ends were trimmed by 0 bases and 7 bases, with 10 bases remaining between them. This CDR3 region has 13 residues. The germline CDR1 and CDR2 sequences are SGHDN and FVKESK. The CDR3 DNA reads as TGTGCCAGCAGCCAAGATTTAGGGAGTGAGCAGTACTTC. Its translation: CASSQDLGSEQYF. Variable domain in full (rest from reference TRBV14 and TRBJ2-7): EAGVTQFPSHSVIEKGQTVTLRCDPISGHDNLYWYRRVMGKEIKFLLHFVKESKQDESGMPNNRFLAERTGGTYSTLKVQPAELEDSGVYFCASSQDLGSEQYFGPGTRLTVT.

The rearrangement links TRBV7-9 to TRBJ1-5; D is undetermined. The germline V gene has CDR1 SEHNR and CDR2 FQNEAQ (reference sequence). This CDR3 spans 13 amino acids. V was trimmed by 4 bases and J by 15 bases, leaving 19 bases between them. CDR3 in DNA: TGTGCCAGCAGCTCGATGGGTGGAGCGCTCCCGCATTTT. This codes for CASSSMGGALPHF.

The chain employs TRBV2 and TRBJ1-4; no definite D call. With 2 bases removed from V and 3 bases from J, the gap between germline ends came to 7 bases. The CDR3 is made up of 14 amino acids. Germline CDR1 and CDR2: SNHLY and FYNNEI. The CDR3 DNA follows: TGTGCCAGCAGTGAATCCGTTCCTAATGAAAAACTGTTTTTT. This translates into CASSESVPNEKLFF.

CDR3: CATSRSDGGATYEQYF. As DNA, the CDR3 is TGTGCCACCAGCAGGTCTGACGGAGGGGCGACCTACGAGCAGTACTTC. The chain joins TRBV15 to TRBJ2-7, with TRBD2 as a possible D gene (6 bases). V was pared by 3 bases and J by 2 bases, with 17 bases between. The germline V gene has CDR1 LNHNV and CDR2 YYDKDF (reference sequence). The CDR3 has 16 residues. The whole variable domain, remainder taken from reference TRBV15 and TRBJ2-7, is DAMVIQNPRYQVTQFGKPVTLSCSQTLNHNVMYWYQQKSSQAPKLLFHYYDKDFNNEADTPDNFQSRRPNTSFCFLDIRSPGLGDTAMYLCATSRSDGGATYEQYFGPGTRLTVT.

The chain has TRBV7-9 and TRBJ2-7, with 7 bases identical to TRBD1. The CDR3 runs 16 residues. The ends lost 3 bases at V and 4 bases at J; junction bases unmatched: 12. CDR1 and CDR2 (germline): SEHNR, FQNEAQ (reference sequence). The chain's CDR3 is CASSFYPKGGWYEQYF. In DNA form, the CDR3 reads TGTGCCAGCAGCTTTTATCCGAAAGGGGGCTGGTACGAGCAGTACTTC.

The chain recombines TRBV5-4 with TRBJ2-3, with D unresolved. The germline CDR1 and CDR2 sequences are SGHNT and YYREEE (reference sequence). Trimming cost V 5 bases and J 0 bases, with 10 bases left between them. The CDR3 loop spans 14 amino acids. The CDR3 nucleotides are TGTGCCAGCAGACAATCCTATAGCACAGATACGCAGTATTTT. This codes for CASRQSYSTDTQYF.

The chain recombines TRBV5-1 with TRBJ2-2; the D gene is possibly TRBD2 (6 bases). Germline V gives CDR1 SGHRS, CDR2 YFSETQ. V was clipped by 5 bases and J by 5 bases, with 19 bases between them. The CDR3 runs 16 residues. DNA for the CDR3: TGCGCCAGCAGTGACGCGGGGCAGGGAAGAACCGGGGAGCTGTTTTTT. The encoded protein is CASSDAGQGRTGELFF.

This clone appeared a single time. This rearrangement joins TRBV7-8 to TRBJ1-5; D is uncertain. Germline CDR1 and CDR2: SGHVS and FQNEAQ. V gave up 1 base and J gave up 7 bases, with 8 bases separating them. The CDR3 contains 13 residues. DNA for the CDR3: TGTGCCAGCAGCTTAGATGCCGGCCAGCCCCAGCATTTT. It translates to CASSLDAGQPQHF. The variable domain in full, with the rest retrieved from reference TRBV7-8 and TRBJ1-5, is GAGVSQSPRYKVAKRGQDVALRCDPISGHVSLFWYQQALGQGPEFLTYFQNEAQLDKSGLPSDRFFAERPEGSVSTLKIQRTQQEDSAVYLCASSLDAGQPQHFGDGTRLSIL.

The chain has TRBV5-1 and TRBJ2-1, with 13 bases aligning to TRBD2. The trim removed 0 bases at V and 6 bases at J, leaving 3 bases unmatched. The CDR3 loop spans 16 amino acids. CDR1 SGHRS and CDR2 YFSETQ come from the germline V gene. The CDR3 here is CASSLVWTSGSNEQFF. Here the CDR3 DNA reads TGCGCCAGCAGCTTGGTTTGGACTAGCGGGAGCAATGAGCAGTTCTTC.